The rows below give T cell receptor beta chains drawn from one sample of a study. Each CDR3 protein is one row after TCRdb ran MiXCR on the RT-PCR reads. Seen here are more than 550,000 distinct CDR3 sequences, over 12% observed once, and the top ten hold 3.6%. Input material: memory CD4+ T cells from blood. The receptors stem from a female donor in good health, serving as a healthy control. Both conserved end residues are part of each CDR3. D genes are given only for firm matches. Clone sizes are given selectively: once, few, many, or a class where the clone is expanded.

d_call j_call v_call clone_size cdr3_aa cdr3_nt
- TRBJ2-5 TRBV7-2 many CASSSQGGGETQYF TGTGCCAGCAGCTCCCAGGGGGGCGGGGAGACCCAGTACTTC
- TRBJ2-1 TRBV2 few CASTWDGEMGEQFF TGTGCCAGCACCTGGGACGGAGAGATGGGTGAGCAGTTCTTC
- TRBJ2-3 TRBV7-9 - CASSTPRGSSTDTQYF TGTGCCAGCAGCACACCCAGGGGCTCTAGCACAGATACGCAGTATTTT
TRBD1 TRBJ2-2 TRBV27 many CASTGTGGTGELFF TGTGCCAGCACCGGGACAGGGGGAACCGGGGAGCTGTTTTTT
TRBD1 TRBJ2-7 TRBV11-2 few CASSFRTGGGEQYF TGTGCCAGCAGCTTTAGGACAGGGGGCGGGGAGCAGTACTTC
- TRBJ1-1 TRBV6-2/TRBV6-3 few CASSYLGRMNTEAFF TGTGCCAGCAGTTACTTGGGCAGGATGAACACTGAAGCTTTCTTT
TRBD1 TRBJ1-1 TRBV18 - CASSPDARQGYTEAFF TGTGCCAGCTCACCGGACGCCCGACAGGGGTACACTGAAGCTTTCTTT
TRBD2 TRBJ2-4 TRBV7-8 few CASSLTSGKNIQYF TGTGCCAGCAGCTTGACTAGCGGAAAAAACATTCAGTACTTC
TRBD2 TRBJ2-2 TRBV7-2 - CASSLVGAGGPTGELFF TGTGCCAGCAGCTTAGTAGGAGCGGGGGGACCCACCGGGGAGCTGTTTTTT
- TRBJ1-2 TRBV5-1 - CASSLDAGSYGYTF TGCGCCAGCAGCTTGGATGCAGGATCCTATGGCTACACCTTC
- TRBJ1-6 TRBV7-2 - CASSLQVMDSPLHF TGTGCCAGCAGCCTACAGGTGATGGATTCACCCCTCCACTTT
TRBD2 TRBJ2-1 TRBV7-3 few CASSLTAREGQDEQFF TGTGCCAGCAGCTTAACGGCGCGGGAGGGCCAGGATGAGCAGTTCTTC
TRBD1 TRBJ1-2 TRBV6-2/TRBV6-3 - CASSWTGEGYTF TGTGCCAGCAGTTGGACAGGAGAAGGCTACACCTTC
- TRBJ2-7 TRBV3-1 - CASSQDAATPQGNEQYF TGTGCCAGCAGCCAAGATGCGGCTACCCCGCAGGGAAATGAGCAGTACTTC
- TRBJ1-2 TRBV7-9 - CASTLLYGYTF TGTGCCAGCACCTTACTCTATGGCTACACCTTC
TRBD1 TRBJ2-7 TRBV18 - CASSNYRGGSYEQYF TGTGCCAGCTCAAACTACAGGGGCGGTAGCTACGAGCAGTACTTC
- TRBJ2-7 TRBV20-1 - CSVSAGGSLSYEQYF TGCAGTGTTTCCGCTGGGGGGAGCCTCTCCTACGAGCAGTACTTC